Shown below are 24 T cell receptor beta chains from a single sample sequenced in a study of response to subunit inactivated influenza vaccine. TCRdb recomputed calls from the RT-PCR reads with MiXCR, one row per CDR3 protein. The table has more than 700,000 distinct CDR3 sequences, roughly 20% seen once; the top ten hold more than 8.5%. The sample consisted of PBMCs from blood, taken roughly 5 days after vaccination. These TCRs come from a man aged 50 to 60 who received an inactivated influenza vaccine.

This chain joins TRBV20-1 and TRBJ2-3, with D unresolved. CDR1 is DFQATT, CDR2 SNEGSKA, per germline (reference sequence). Trimming stripped 0 bases from V and 1 base from J, with 8 bases between. The length of the CDR3 is 14 residues. CDR3 sequence: CSARDQARTDTQYF. The CDR3 DNA reads TGCAGTGCTAGAGATCAAGCCCGCACAGATACGCAGTATTTT.

V usage is TRBV7-9 and J usage is TRBJ2-5, with 8 bases matching TRBD1. CDR3 length: 16 residues. Germline V gene sequence: CDR1 SEHNR, CDR2 FQNEAQ (reference sequence). The J segment lost 1 base and the V segment lost 2 bases, leaving 6 bases of the junction unmatched. In DNA, the CDR3 is TGTGCCAGCAGCTTAACTACCGGGACAGGCCAAGAGACCCAGTACTTC. The encoded protein is CASSLTTGTGQETQYF.

This chain links TRBV7-8 with TRBJ1-1, with 8 positions matching TRBD1. The CDR3 has 14 residues. V trimming: 2 bases; J trimming: 5 bases; junction bases outside the gene matches: 4. The germline CDR1 and CDR2 sequences are SGHVS and FQNEAQ. CDR3 sequence (DNA): TGTGCCAGCAGCTTATCCAGACAGGGGACTGAAGCTTTCTTT. It specifies CASSLSRQGTEAFF.

A few counts support this clonotype. This rearrangement joins TRBV5-6 to TRBJ2-1; D is unresolved. The CDR3 has 14 amino acids. V shed 6 bases and J shed 8 bases, with 18 bases lying between them. CDR1 is SGHDT, CDR2 YYEEEE, per germline. CDR3 nucleotides: TGTGCCAGCACGCTAGAGAAGTGGAGCGATGAGCAGTTCTTC. The encoded protein is CASTLEKWSDEQFF.

The chain recombines TRBV6-2 or TRBV6-3 with TRBJ2-6, with D possibly matching TRBD2 (6 bases). Germline V CDR1 and CDR2: MNHEY, SVGEGT. Trimming stripped 6 bases from V and 0 bases from J, with 21 bases between. The CDR3 contains 19 residues. The CDR3 loop is CASRSDTGLYGSGANVLTF. The CDR3 nucleotides are TGTGCCAGCAGATCTGATACGGGACTCTATGGCTCTGGGGCCAACGTCCTGACTTTC.

Comment on this clonotype: A junction end diverges from the germline sequence, so it may reflect a read error. The CDR3 sequence is CASRSGLSGNTTYF. The CDR3 DNA reads TGTGCCAGCAGGAGCGGACTCTCTGGAAACACCACATATTTT. The gene calls are TRBV6-2 or TRBV6-3 and TRBJ1-3, with D unresolved. Germline CDR1 and CDR2: MNHEY and SVGEGT. The CDR3 sequence is 14 residues long.

This clonotype occurred a few times. The V gene is TRBV6-4, the J gene TRBJ2-3; 11 nucleotides agree with TRBD2. The CDR3 contains 14 residues. CDR1 MRHNA and CDR2 SNTAGT come from the germline V gene. The junction had 7 bases not matched to a gene; V was cut back by 6 bases and J by 8 bases. The CDR3: CASSALAGESTQYF. CDR3 sequence (DNA): TGTGCCAGCAGCGCACTAGCGGGAGAGAGTACGCAGTATTTT.

V is TRBV20-1 and J is TRBJ1-1; a possible D gene is TRBD1 (5 bases). Trimming cost V 3 bases and J 7 bases, with 9 bases left between them. This CDR3 spans 11 amino acids. The V gene's germline CDR1 is DFQATT and CDR2 SNEGSKA (reference sequence). CDR3 residues: CSARGELEAFF. CDR3 DNA: TGCAGTGCTAGGGGGGAACTTGAAGCTTTCTTT.

This clonotype occurred a few times. The rearrangement uses TRBV16 and TRBJ2-2; D unclear. V was clipped by 8 bases and J by 1 base, with 17 bases between them. The CDR3 is 16 amino acids. CDR1 is KGHSY, CDR2 FQNENV, per germline. The CDR3 loop reads CASRNPRGMNTGELFF. Written as DNA, the CDR3 is TGTGCCAGCCGAAATCCCCGAGGCATGAACACCGGGGAGCTGTTTTTT.

V usage is TRBV20-1 and J usage is TRBJ2-5; tentatively, D is TRBD1 (5 bases). CDR1 and CDR2 (germline): DFQATT, SNEGSKA (reference sequence). Trimming shortened V by 5 bases and J by 1 base, and 17 bases separated the two germline ends. The CDR3 spans 15 residues. CDR3 in DNA: TGCAGTGCTTGGACCGAACAGGACATCCAAGAGACCCAGTACTTC. Its translation: CSAWTEQDIQETQYF.

The J gene is TRBJ2-1, the V gene TRBV9; 15 bases are a match to TRBD2. Per germline, CDR1 SGDLS and CDR2 YYNGEE. The CDR3 is made up of 17 amino acids. V was pared by 4 bases and J by 9 bases, with 11 bases of the junction left unmatched. CDR3 DNA: TGTGCCAGCAGCCCCCGGACTAGCGGGGGGGGTTTCGGTGAGCAGTTCTTC. This codes for CASSPRTSGGGFGEQFF.

The chain joins TRBV9 to TRBJ1-3; 11 bases agree with TRBD1. The CDR3 is 16 residues long. Germline V gives CDR1 SGDLS, CDR2 YYNGEE. Losses at the gene ends were 0 bases for V and 2 bases for J; bases not matched to a gene: 1. The CDR3 region is CASSVEGQGAGNTIYF. The CDR3 coding sequence is TGTGCCAGCAGCGTAGAGGGACAGGGGGCTGGAAACACCATATATTTT.

The sample holds one count of this clonotype. The chain combines TRBV2 with TRBJ2-6; D uncertain. This CDR3 region has 14 residues. Germline assignment: CDR1 SNHLY and CDR2 FYNNEI. With 6 bases removed from V and 2 bases from J, the gap between germline ends came to 8 bases. For the CDR3, the DNA is TGTGCCAGCAGGCTAGAAGCTGGGGCCAACGTCCTGACTTTC. It is translated as CASRLEAGANVLTF.

This clonotype was counted only a few times. The chain uses TRBV28 and TRBJ2-7; no firm D call. V was trimmed by 7 bases and J by 0 bases, leaving 16 bases between them. From germline, CDR1 is MDHEN and CDR2 SYDVKM. The CDR3 loop spans 15 amino acids. The CDR3 spells CASTRTTLSSYEQYF. The CDR3 DNA sequence: TGTGCCAGCACTAGAACAACTCTGAGCTCCTACGAGCAGTACTTC.

This clonotype appeared a few times. This chain links TRBV5-5 with TRBJ1-1; D not resolved. Looked up from germline, CDR1 is SGHKS and CDR2 is YYEKEE (reference sequence). The CDR3 loop spans 15 amino acids. V shed 0 bases and J shed 4 bases, with 13 bases lying between them. CDR3: CASSLEAVSGTEAFF. The CDR3 coding sequence is TGTGCCAGCAGCTTGGAGGCCGTCAGTGGCACTGAAGCTTTCTTT.

The V gene is TRBV12-3 or TRBV12-4, the J gene TRBJ1-6, with D unresolved. The CDR3 runs to 15 residues. The V end was cut by 4 bases, the J end by 4 bases, with 11 bases between. CDR3 sequence: CASSSRRSYNSPLHF. CDR3 in DNA: TGTGCCAGCAGTTCCAGAAGAAGTTATAATTCACCCCTCCACTTT.

This clonotype came up a few times. The CDR3 sequence: CASSVGPDYNSPLHF. In DNA form, the CDR3 reads TGTGCCAGCAGCGTAGGGCCGGATTATAATTCACCCCTCCACTTT. The V and J genes are TRBV9 and TRBJ1-6; no firm D call. The CDR3 spans 15 residues. With 0 bases removed from V and 4 bases from J, the gap between germline ends came to 8 bases. Germline V gene sequence: CDR1 SGDLS, CDR2 YYNGEE.

This rearrangement joins TRBV5-8 to TRBJ2-4; possible D gene TRBD1, 5 bases. Trimming left V 0 bases short and J 8 bases short, with 15 bases between. In germline, CDR1 is SGHTS, CDR2 YDEGEE. The CDR3 has 15 residues. The CDR3 is CASSLGAGQKHIQYF. The CDR3 DNA is TGTGCCAGCAGCTTGGGGGCAGGGCAAAAACACATTCAGTACTTC.

This clonotype turned up a few times. The gene calls are TRBV6-5 and TRBJ1-2; D may be TRBD1 (5 bases). Looked up from germline, CDR1 is MNHEY and CDR2 is SVGAGI. This CDR3 has 14 residues. V dropped 3 bases and J dropped 2 bases, with 10 bases sitting between them. The CDR3 DNA is TGTGCCAGCAGTTATCGGGGCGGCAACTATGGCTACACCTTC. As protein: CASSYRGGNYGYTF.

In DNA, the CDR3 is TGTGCCAGCAGTTACTCGACGGCGGGTCCCTACGAGCAGTACTTC. It specifies CASSYSTAGPYEQYF. The rearrangement uses TRBV6-5 and TRBJ2-7, with D maybe TRBD2 (5 bases). From germline, CDR1 is MNHEY and CDR2 SVGAGI. The CDR3 runs 15 residues. Trimming shortened V by 0 bases and J by 2 bases, and 11 bases separated the two germline ends.

This chain uses TRBV18 with TRBJ2-5, with D possibly matching TRBD2 (6 bases). The CDR3 covers 13 residues. V was cut by 2 bases and J by 9 bases, with 13 bases left in between. Germline CDR1 KGHSH, CDR2 LQKENI. The CDR3 loop is CASSPGTSGPQYF. CDR3 bases: TGTGCCAGCTCACCAGGGACTTCGGGGCCCCAGTACTTC.

This clonotype was seen more than once but under ten times. This chain joins TRBV5-1 and TRBJ2-1; perhaps TRBD1 as D (6 bases). CDR3 length equals 15 residues. CDR1 SGHRS and CDR2 YFSETQ come from the germline V gene. Trimming took off 4 bases at V and 2 bases at J, with 13 bases between the two ends. CDR3 sequence: CASSRSGETYNEQFF. The CDR3 nucleotides are TGCGCCAGCAGCCGGTCAGGGGAGACCTACAATGAGCAGTTCTTC.

This clonotype was recorded at least ten times. The CDR3, as DNA: TGTGCCAGCAGGGTGGGGGCAGATACGCAGTATTTT. It specifies CASRVGADTQYF. The genes are TRBV12-3 or TRBV12-4 and TRBJ2-3; TRBD1 or TRBD2 may be the D gene (5 bases each). The ends were cut back, 6 bases at V and 4 bases at J, with 8 bases in the middle. This CDR3 spans 12 amino acids.

Only a few counts were recorded for this clonotype. This chain uses TRBV7-2 with TRBJ2-3, with D uncertain. Trimming removed 2 bases at V and 1 base at J, with 10 bases between. The CDR3 contains 15 residues. Looked up from germline, CDR1 is SGHTA and CDR2 is FQGNSA. CDR3 DNA: TGTGCCAGCAGCTTATCTGACCGAGGCACAGATACGCAGTATTTT. This translates into CASSLSDRGTDTQYF. The variable domain in full, completed from reference TRBV7-2 and TRBJ2-3, reads GAGVSQSPSNKVTEKGKDVELRCDPISGHTALYWYRQSLGQGLEFLIYFQGNSAPDKSGLPSDRFSAERTGGSVSTLTIQRTQQEDSAVYLCASSLSDRGTDTQYFGPGTRLTVL.